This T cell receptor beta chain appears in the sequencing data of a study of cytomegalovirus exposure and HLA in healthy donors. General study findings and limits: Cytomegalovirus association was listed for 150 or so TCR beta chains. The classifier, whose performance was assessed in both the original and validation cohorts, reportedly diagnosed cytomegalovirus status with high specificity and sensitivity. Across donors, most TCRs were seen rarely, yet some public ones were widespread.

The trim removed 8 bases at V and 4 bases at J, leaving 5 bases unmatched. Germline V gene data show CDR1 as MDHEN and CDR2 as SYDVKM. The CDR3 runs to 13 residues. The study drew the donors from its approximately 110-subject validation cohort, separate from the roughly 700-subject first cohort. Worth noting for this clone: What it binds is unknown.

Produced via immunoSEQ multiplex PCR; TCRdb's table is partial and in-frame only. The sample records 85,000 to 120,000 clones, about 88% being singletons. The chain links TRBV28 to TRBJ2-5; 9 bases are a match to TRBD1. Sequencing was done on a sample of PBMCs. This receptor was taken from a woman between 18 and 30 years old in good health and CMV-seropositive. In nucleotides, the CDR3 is TGTGCCAGCGTCACAGGGGGCGGAGAGACCCAGTACTTC. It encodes CASVTGGGETQYF.